These 2 T cell receptor beta chains came from one sample sequenced in a study of blood T cell repertoires in COVID-19. Clones were sequenced by immunoSEQ multiplex PCR, and TCRdb holds only the in-frame ones, with some missing. Of some 71,000 clones listed, more than 65% are singletons. The sample comprised peripheral blood. The receptors here all came from a woman in her fifties or sixties with acute or convalescent COVID-19.

The chain recombines TRBV27 with TRBJ2-1, with 8 bases fitting TRBD1. Germline CDR1 MNHEY, CDR2 SMNVEV (reference sequence). V shed 2 bases and J 4 bases; nucleotides not matched to a gene: 22. CDR3 length: 21 residues. The CDR3: CASSLNRVVGTGLGIYNEQFF. CDR3 sequence (DNA): TGTGCCAGCAGTTTAAATAGAGTGGTCGGGACAGGACTTGGGATTTACAATGAGCAGTTCTTC.

The gene calls are TRBV18 and TRBJ2-1; D remains unclear. The germline V gene encodes CDR1 KGHSH and CDR2 LQKENI. Trimming removed 3 bases from V and 5 bases from J, with 8 bases in between. The CDR3 has 13 residues. The CDR3 DNA reads as TGTGCCAGCTCACCTGACTGGAACAATGAGCAGTTCTTC. Translated: CASSPDWNNEQFF.